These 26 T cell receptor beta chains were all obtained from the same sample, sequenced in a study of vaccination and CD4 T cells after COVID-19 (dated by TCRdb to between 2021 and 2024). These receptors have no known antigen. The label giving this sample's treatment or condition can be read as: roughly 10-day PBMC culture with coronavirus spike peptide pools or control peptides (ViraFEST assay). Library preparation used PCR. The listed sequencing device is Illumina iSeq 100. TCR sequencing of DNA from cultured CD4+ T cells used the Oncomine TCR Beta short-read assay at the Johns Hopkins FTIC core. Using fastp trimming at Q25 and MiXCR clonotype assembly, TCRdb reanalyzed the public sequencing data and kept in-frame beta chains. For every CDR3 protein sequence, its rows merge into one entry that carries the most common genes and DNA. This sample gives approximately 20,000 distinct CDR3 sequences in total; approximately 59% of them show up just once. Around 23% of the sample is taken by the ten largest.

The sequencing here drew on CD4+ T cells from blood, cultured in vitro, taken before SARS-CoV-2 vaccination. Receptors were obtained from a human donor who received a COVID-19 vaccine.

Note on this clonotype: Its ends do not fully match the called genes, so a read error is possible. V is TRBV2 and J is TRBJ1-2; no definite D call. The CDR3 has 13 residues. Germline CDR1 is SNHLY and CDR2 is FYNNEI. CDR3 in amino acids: CASSKARRNGYTF. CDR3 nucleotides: TGTGCCAGCAGTAAAGCGCGACGGAACGGCTACACCTTC.

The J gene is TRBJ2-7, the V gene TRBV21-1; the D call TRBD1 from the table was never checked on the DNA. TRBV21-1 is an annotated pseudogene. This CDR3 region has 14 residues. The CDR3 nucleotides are TGTGCCAGCAGCAAGGCGACAGGGACCTACGAGCAGTACTTC. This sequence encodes CASSKATGTYEQYF.

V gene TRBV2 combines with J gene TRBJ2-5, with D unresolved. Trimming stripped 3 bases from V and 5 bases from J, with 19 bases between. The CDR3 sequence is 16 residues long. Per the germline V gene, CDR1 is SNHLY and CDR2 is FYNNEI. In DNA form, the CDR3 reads TGTGCCAGCAGTGACCTCTGGGTATGGGCTCCGGAGACCCAGTACTTC. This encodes CASSDLWVWAPETQYF.

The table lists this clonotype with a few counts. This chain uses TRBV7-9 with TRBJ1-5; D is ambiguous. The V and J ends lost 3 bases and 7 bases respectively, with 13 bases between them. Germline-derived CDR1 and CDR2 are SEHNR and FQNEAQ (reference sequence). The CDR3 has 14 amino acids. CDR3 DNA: TGTGCCAGCAGCTTGTCGGGTTTGGGGCAGCCCCAGCATTTT. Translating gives CASSLSGLGQPQHF.

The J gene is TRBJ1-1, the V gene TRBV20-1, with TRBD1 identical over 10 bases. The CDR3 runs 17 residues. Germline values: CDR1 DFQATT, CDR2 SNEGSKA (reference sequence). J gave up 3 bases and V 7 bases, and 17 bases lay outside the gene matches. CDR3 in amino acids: CSVPGQGPVLGHTEAFF. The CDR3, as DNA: TGCAGTGTTCCGGGACAGGGGCCGGTTTTGGGGCACACTGAAGCTTTCTTT.

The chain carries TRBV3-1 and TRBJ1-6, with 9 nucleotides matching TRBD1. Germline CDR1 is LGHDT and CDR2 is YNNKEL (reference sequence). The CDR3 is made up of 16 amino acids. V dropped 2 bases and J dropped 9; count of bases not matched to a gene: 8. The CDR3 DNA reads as TGTGCCAGCAGCCAACCGACCGGGACAGGGCTTTCACCCCTCCACTTT. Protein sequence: CASSQPTGTGLSPLHF.

In DNA, the CDR3 is TGTGCCTGCAACCGGGACACTCTCGAGCAGTACTTC. Translating gives CACNRDTLEQYF. The rearrangement links TRBV30 to TRBJ2-7, with a tentative D call TRBD1 (6 bases). CDR3 length: 12 residues. Germline CDR1 and CDR2: GTSNPN and SVGIG (reference sequence). V shed 6 bases and J shed 6 bases, with 15 bases lying between them.

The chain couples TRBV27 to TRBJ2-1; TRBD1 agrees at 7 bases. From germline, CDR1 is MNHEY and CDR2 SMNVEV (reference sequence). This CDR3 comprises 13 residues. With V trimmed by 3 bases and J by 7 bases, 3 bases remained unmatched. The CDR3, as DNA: TGTGCCAGCAGTTTCCACAGGGGAAATGAGCAGTTCTTC. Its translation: CASSFHRGNEQFF.

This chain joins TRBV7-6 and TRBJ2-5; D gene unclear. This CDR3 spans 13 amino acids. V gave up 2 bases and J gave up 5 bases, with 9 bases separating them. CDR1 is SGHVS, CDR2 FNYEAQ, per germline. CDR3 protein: CASSLLPWETQYF. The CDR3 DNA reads TGTGCCAGCAGCTTATTGCCGTGGGAGACCCAGTACTTC.

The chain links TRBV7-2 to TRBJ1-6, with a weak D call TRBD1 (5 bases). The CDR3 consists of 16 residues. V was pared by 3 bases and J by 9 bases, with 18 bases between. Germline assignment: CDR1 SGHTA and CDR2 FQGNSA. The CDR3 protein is CASSFPWDPRGSPLHF. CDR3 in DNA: TGTGCCAGCAGCTTCCCCTGGGACCCCAGAGGTTCACCCCTCCACTTT. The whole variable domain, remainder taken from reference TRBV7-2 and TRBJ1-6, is GAGVSQSPSNKVTEKGKDVELRCDPISGHTALYWYRQSLGQGLEFLIYFQGNSAPDKSGLPSDRFSAERTGGSVSTLTIQRTQQEDSAVYLCASSFPWDPRGSPLHFGNGTRLTVT.

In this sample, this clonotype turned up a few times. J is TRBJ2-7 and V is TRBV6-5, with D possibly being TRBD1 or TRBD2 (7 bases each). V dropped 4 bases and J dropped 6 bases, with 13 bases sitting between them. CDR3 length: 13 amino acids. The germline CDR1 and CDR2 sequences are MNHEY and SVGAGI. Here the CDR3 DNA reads TGTGCCAGCAGTTTGAGCAGGGGGGGCGAGCAGTACTTC. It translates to CASSLSRGGEQYF.

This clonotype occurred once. The CDR3: CATSSQAVRGYNEQFF. The CDR3 DNA reads as TGTGCCACCAGTTCCCAGGCGGTCAGGGGATACAATGAGCAGTTCTTC. The chain has TRBV24-1 and TRBJ2-1; a weak D match, TRBD1 (6 bases). CDR1 and CDR2 from the germline V gene are KGHDR and SFDVKD. This CDR3 region has 16 residues. The V end lost 6 bases, the J end lost 4 bases, and 18 bases lay between the germline ends.

This CDR3 reads CAWSKGGNQPQHF. The CDR3 coding sequence is TGTGCCTGGAGTAAGGGGGGGAATCAGCCCCAGCATTTT. The genes are TRBV30 and TRBJ1-5; perhaps TRBD1 as D (6 bases). This CDR3 has 13 residues. The V and J ends lost 2 bases and 4 bases respectively, with 9 bases between them. Germline V CDR1 and CDR2: GTSNPN, SVGIG (reference sequence).

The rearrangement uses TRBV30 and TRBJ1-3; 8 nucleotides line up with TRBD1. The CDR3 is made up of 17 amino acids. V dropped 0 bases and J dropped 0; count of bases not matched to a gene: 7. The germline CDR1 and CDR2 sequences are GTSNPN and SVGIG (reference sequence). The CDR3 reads CAWSVQGTGFSGNTIYF. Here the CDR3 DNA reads TGTGCCTGGAGTGTACAGGGGACAGGCTTCTCTGGAAACACCATATATTTT.

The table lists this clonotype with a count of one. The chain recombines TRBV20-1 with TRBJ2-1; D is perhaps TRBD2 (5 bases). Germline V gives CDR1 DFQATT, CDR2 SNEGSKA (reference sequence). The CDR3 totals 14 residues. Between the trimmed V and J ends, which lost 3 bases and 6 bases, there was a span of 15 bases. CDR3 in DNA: TGCAGTGCTAGCCCCCCGGGAATGGGCAATGAGCAGTTCTTC. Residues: CSASPPGMGNEQFF.

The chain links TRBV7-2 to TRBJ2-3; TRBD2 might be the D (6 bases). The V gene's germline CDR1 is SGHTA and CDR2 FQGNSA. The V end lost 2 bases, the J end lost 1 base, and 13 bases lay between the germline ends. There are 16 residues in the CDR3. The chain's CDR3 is CASSLRAGSGTDTQYF. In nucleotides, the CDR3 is TGTGCCAGCAGCTTAAGGGCGGGGTCGGGCACAGATACGCAGTATTTT.

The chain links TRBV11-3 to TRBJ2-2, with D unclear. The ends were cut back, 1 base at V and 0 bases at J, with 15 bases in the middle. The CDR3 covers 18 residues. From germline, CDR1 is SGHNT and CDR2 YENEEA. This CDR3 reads CASSLVGPPQANTGELFF. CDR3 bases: TGTGCCAGCAGCTTAGTAGGGCCTCCCCAAGCGAACACCGGGGAGCTGTTTTTT.

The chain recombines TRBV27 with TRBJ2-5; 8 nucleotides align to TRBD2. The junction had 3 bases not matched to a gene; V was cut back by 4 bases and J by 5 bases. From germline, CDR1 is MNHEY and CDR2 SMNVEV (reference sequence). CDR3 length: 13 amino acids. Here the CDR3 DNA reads TGTGCCAGCAGTTCGGGGGGGTGGGAGACCCAGTACTTC. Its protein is CASSSGGWETQYF.

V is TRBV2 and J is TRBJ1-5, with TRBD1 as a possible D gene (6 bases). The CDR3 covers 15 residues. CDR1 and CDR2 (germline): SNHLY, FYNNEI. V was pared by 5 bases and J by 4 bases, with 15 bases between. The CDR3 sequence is CASSKTGGRNQPQHF. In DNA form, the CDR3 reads TGTGCCAGCAGTAAGACTGGGGGCAGGAATCAGCCCCAGCATTTT.

The CDR3 coding sequence is TGTGCCAGCAGTCCAGCGGGGGGAGTGGGAGAGACCCAGTACTTC. Translated, it gives CASSPAGGVGETQYF. The chain couples TRBV6-4 to TRBJ2-5; 9 bases fit TRBD2. This CDR3 has 15 amino acids. Germline V lookup: CDR1 MRHNA, CDR2 SNTAGT. J was trimmed by 4 bases and V by 5 bases; bases with no gene match: 8.

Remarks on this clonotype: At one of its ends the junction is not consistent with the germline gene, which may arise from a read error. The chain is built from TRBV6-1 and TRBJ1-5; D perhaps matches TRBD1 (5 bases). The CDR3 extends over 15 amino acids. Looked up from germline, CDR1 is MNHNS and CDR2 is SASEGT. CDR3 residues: CASSRRGRYNQPQHF. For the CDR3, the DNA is TGCGCCAGCAGTCGCCGGGGACGGTACAATCAGCCCCAGCATTTT.

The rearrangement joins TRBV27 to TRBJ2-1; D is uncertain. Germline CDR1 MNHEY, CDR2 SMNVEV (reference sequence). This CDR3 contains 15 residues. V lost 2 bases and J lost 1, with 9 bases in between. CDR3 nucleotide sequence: TGTGCCAGCAGTTTAGAAGACCTTTCCTACAATGAGCAGTTCTTC. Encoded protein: CASSLEDLSYNEQFF.

CDR3 nucleotides: TGTGCCAGCAGTTACGGAAGCGGGACTAGCAATCAGCCCCAGCATTTT. It codes for CASSYGSGTSNQPQHF. This chain joins TRBV6-5 and TRBJ1-5; D is perhaps TRBD1 (5 bases). Germline CDR1 reads MNHEY; CDR2 reads SVGAGI. The CDR3 extends over 16 amino acids. The germline V and J ends were trimmed by 2 bases and 0 bases, with 11 bases remaining between them.

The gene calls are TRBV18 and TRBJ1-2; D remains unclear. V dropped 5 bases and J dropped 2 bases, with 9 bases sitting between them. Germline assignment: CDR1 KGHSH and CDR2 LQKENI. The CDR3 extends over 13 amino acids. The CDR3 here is CASSTDPNYGYTF. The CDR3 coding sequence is TGTGCCAGCTCAACAGATCCAAACTATGGCTACACCTTC.

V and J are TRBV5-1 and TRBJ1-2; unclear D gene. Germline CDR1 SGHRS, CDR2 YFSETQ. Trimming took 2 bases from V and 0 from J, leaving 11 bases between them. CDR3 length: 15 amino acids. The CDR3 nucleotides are TGCGCCAGCAGCTTCTTTCCGGGATCTAACTATGGCTACACCTTC. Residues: CASSFFPGSNYGYTF.

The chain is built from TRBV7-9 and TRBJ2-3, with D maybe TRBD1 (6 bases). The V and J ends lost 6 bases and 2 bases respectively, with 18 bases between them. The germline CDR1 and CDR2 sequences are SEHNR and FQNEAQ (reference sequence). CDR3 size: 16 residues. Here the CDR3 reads CASRGLGAEYTDTQYF. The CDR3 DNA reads TGTGCCAGCAGGGGGCTGGGGGCAGAGTACACAGATACGCAGTATTTT.